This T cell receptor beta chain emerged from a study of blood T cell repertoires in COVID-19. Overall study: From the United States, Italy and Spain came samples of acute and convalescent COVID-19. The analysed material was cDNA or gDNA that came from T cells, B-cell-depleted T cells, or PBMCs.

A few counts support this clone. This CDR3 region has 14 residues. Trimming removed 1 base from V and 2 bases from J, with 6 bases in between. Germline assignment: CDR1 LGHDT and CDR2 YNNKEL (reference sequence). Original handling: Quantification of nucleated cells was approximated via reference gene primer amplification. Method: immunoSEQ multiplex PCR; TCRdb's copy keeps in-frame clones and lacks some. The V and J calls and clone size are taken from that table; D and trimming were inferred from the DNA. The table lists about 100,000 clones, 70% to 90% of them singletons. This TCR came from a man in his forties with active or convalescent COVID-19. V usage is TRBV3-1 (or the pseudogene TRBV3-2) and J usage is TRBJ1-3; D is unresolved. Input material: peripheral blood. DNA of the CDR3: TGTGCCAGCAGCCAAGGGGGAGCTGGAAACACCATATATTTT. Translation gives CASSQGGAGNTIYF.